These 21 T cell receptor beta chains share one sample of origin, sequenced in a study of OX40 agonist ivuxolimab in advanced cancers. Sequencing used immunoSEQ multiplex PCR; TCRdb keeps in-frame clones, though not all of them. The sample contains about 30,000 clones, about nine tenths of which appear only once. Material: CD4+ or CD8+ T cells sorted from blood, obtained in a trial of the OX40 agonist ivuxolimab. Receptors originate from an adult with an advanced solid tumor such as melanoma, head and neck, liver or kidney cancer.

The chain links TRBV7-2 to TRBJ2-1, with TRBD2 identical over 10 bases. The junction had 10 bases not matched to a gene; V was cut back by 5 bases and J by 6 bases. Germline CDR1 reads SGHTA; CDR2 reads FQGNSA. This CDR3 contains 16 residues. The CDR3 region is CASSHRLAGPLNEQFF. The CDR3 nucleotides are TGTGCCAGCAGCCACAGACTAGCGGGCCCCCTCAATGAGCAGTTCTTC.

V usage is TRBV5-6 and J usage is TRBJ2-7; possible D gene TRBD2, 6 bases. Germline CDR1 is SGHDT and CDR2 is YYEEEE. V was clipped by 0 bases and J by 0 bases, with 13 bases between them. The CDR3 is made up of 16 amino acids. This chain's CDR3 is CASSLVGGFGSYEQYF. CDR3 sequence (DNA): TGTGCCAGCAGCTTGGTGGGGGGTTTTGGCTCCTACGAGCAGTACTTC.

V usage is TRBV10-3 and J usage is TRBJ2-7; the D is unclear. The CDR3 extends over 12 amino acids. Trimming took off 0 bases at V and 4 bases at J, with 4 bases between the two ends. Germline V gene sequence: CDR1 ENHRY, CDR2 SYGVKD. The CDR3 sequence: CAISESGYEQYF. CDR3 nucleotides: TGTGCCATCAGTGAGTCCGGTTACGAGCAGTACTTC.

This chain joins TRBV11-2 and TRBJ2-1; TRBD2 agrees at 11 bases. This CDR3 has 16 residues. V was clipped by 2 bases and J by 5 bases; unmatched bases: 5. Per germline, CDR1 SGHAT and CDR2 FQNNGV. The CDR3 spells CASSLKLAGEHNEQFF. In nucleotides, the CDR3 is TGTGCCAGCAGCTTAAAACTAGCGGGAGAACACAATGAGCAGTTCTTC.

This clone occurred once. The chain employs TRBV29-1 and TRBJ1-2, with TRBD1 matching over 7 bases. The germline gives CDR1 SQVTM, CDR2 ANQGSEA. This CDR3 contains 18 residues. V lost 4 bases, J lost 4 bases, and 21 bases stayed unmatched. The CDR3 region is CSVVSDGTEPHPVYGYTF. The DNA for the CDR3 is TGCAGCGTTGTCTCCGACGGGACAGAACCACACCCCGTCTATGGCTACACCTTC.

This clone appeared once. The chain uses TRBV4-1 and TRBJ1-1, with D unclear. V lost 4 bases and J lost 4, with 10 bases in between. The germline V gene encodes CDR1 MGHRA and CDR2 YSYEKL. The CDR3 spans 13 residues. The CDR3 nucleotides are TGCGCCAGCAGCCCCGGGGTCGGCACTGAAGCTTTCTTT. It encodes CASSPGVGTEAFF.

The CDR3, as DNA: TGTGCCAGCGAGGTGGGGAACAATGAGCAGTTCTTC. It codes for CASEVGNNEQFF. This sequence joins TRBV7-9 and TRBJ2-1; D is unclear. This CDR3 contains 12 residues. CDR1 SEHNR and CDR2 FQNEAQ come from the germline V gene (reference sequence). The germline V and J ends were trimmed by 8 bases and 5 bases, with 10 bases remaining between them.

This clone was counted a single time. The chain recombines TRBV14 with TRBJ2-3; D not resolved. Per the germline V gene, CDR1 is SGHDN and CDR2 is FVKESK. V was shortened by 4 bases and J by 0 bases, with 11 bases between the two germline ends. This CDR3 has 15 amino acids. The CDR3 DNA is TGTGCCAGCAGCCTAAGCACTACTAGCACAGATACGCAGTATTTT. Amino acids: CASSLSTTSTDTQYF.

V is TRBV27 and J is TRBJ1-5; no clear D gene. V lost 2 bases and J 6 bases, leaving 11 bases between the germline ends. CDR1 is MNHEY and CDR2 is SMNVEV in the germline V gene (reference sequence). The CDR3 sequence is 14 residues long. Here the CDR3 DNA reads TGTGCCAGCAGTTTAGGACCCGGCGTTCAGCCCCAGCATTTT. Amino acids: CASSLGPGVQPQHF.

In this sample, this clone turned up a few times. The chain recombines TRBV7-9 with TRBJ2-5; D gene ambiguous. V gave up 5 bases and J gave up 5 bases, with 15 bases separating them. This CDR3 region has 14 residues. Germline assignment: CDR1 SEHNR and CDR2 FQNEAQ (reference sequence). The CDR3: CASSDDPGRETQYF. The CDR3, as DNA: TGTGCCAGCAGCGACGACCCTGGGCGGGAGACCCAGTACTTC. Based on the CDR3 plus reference TRBV7-9 and TRBJ2-5, the full variable domain is DTGVSQNPRHKITKRGQNVTFRCDPISEHNRLYWYRQTLGQGPEFLTYFQNEAQLEKSRLLSDRFSAERPKGSFSTLEIQRTEQGDSAMYLCASSDDPGRETQYFGPGTRLLVL.

This chain links TRBV6-6 with TRBJ2-6; D assignment may be TRBD1 or TRBD2 (5 bases each). The V end was cut by 2 bases, the J end by 7 bases, with 9 bases between. This CDR3 comprises 14 residues. Per germline, CDR1 MNHNY and CDR2 SVGAGI (reference sequence). In DNA form, the CDR3 reads TGTGCCAGCAGTTACAGGGGACCAGCCAACGTCCTGACTTTC. Its translation is CASSYRGPANVLTF.

Here the CDR3 reads CASSSTSGAGAGELFF. The CDR3 DNA reads as TGTGCCAGCAGTTCGACTAGCGGGGCGGGGGCCGGGGAGCTGTTTTTT. The rearrangement links TRBV2 to TRBJ2-2, with 11 bases identical to TRBD2. The junction had 8 bases not matched to a gene; V was cut back by 5 bases and J by 6 bases. CDR3 length: 16 amino acids. The V gene's germline CDR1 is SNHLY and CDR2 FYNNEI.

This sequence joins TRBV7-2 and TRBJ1-1; no clear D. The CDR3 extends over 13 amino acids. The ends were cut back, 7 bases at V and 8 bases at J, with 17 bases in the middle. The V gene's germline CDR1 is SGHTA and CDR2 FQGNSA. CDR3 region: CASNEGRGNEAFF. For the CDR3, the DNA is TGTGCCAGCAACGAGGGCAGAGGGAACGAAGCTTTCTTT.

The chain links TRBV20-1 to TRBJ2-5; D ambiguous. Germline V CDR1 and CDR2: DFQATT, SNEGSKA (reference sequence). Trimming took off 6 bases at V and 1 base at J, with 3 bases between the two ends. The CDR3 runs 10 residues. CDR3 in DNA: TGCAGTGCGGTCCAAGAGACCCAGTACTTC. Translating it yields CSAVQETQYF.

The chain has TRBV5-6 and TRBJ2-7; the D is unclear. CDR1 SGHDT and CDR2 YYEEEE come from the germline V gene. The CDR3 runs 13 residues. V was clipped by 2 bases and J by 4 bases, with 10 bases between them. DNA for the CDR3: TGTGCCAGCAGCTTTCCCGGGTCGTACGAGCAGTACTTC. Translating gives CASSFPGSYEQYF.

Comment on this clone: The same CDR3 can be traced to other DNA sequences in this sample. The chain employs TRBV13 and TRBJ2-1; TRBD2 aligns across 7 bases. The V gene's germline CDR1 is PRHDT and CDR2 FYEKMQ (reference sequence). J gave up 9 bases and V 1 base, and 18 bases lay outside the gene matches. The CDR3 extends over 18 amino acids. The CDR3 sequence is CASSLEGGLAGDSGEQFF. The CDR3 DNA is TGTGCCAGCAGCTTAGAAGGTGGACTGGCGGGAGACAGCGGTGAGCAGTTCTTC.

This clone was observed a single time. This sequence joins TRBV7-8 and TRBJ2-1, with TRBD1 matching over 9 bases. Germline lookup yields CDR1 SGHVS and CDR2 FQNEAQ. J lost 8 bases, V lost 3 bases, and 8 bases had no gene match. The CDR3 contains 15 residues. CDR3 sequence (DNA): TGTGCCAGCAGCTTTCGCGGGACAGGGACGCATGAGCAGTTCTTC. Residues: CASSFRGTGTHEQFF.

This chain joins TRBV27 and TRBJ2-5; a possible D gene is TRBD1 (7 bases). V was trimmed by 7 bases and J by 5 bases, leaving 20 bases between them. The germline CDR1 and CDR2 sequences are MNHEY and SMNVEV (reference sequence). The CDR3 has 15 residues. The CDR3 region has the DNA TGTGCCAGCACCATTCGACAGGGACTTATCGAGACCCAGTACTTC. This encodes CASTIRQGLIETQYF.

V usage is TRBV18 and J usage is TRBJ2-2; D not resolved. Deletions cut 1 base from V and 5 bases from J, with 5 bases between. Germline values: CDR1 KGHSH, CDR2 LQKENI. This CDR3 has 13 residues. In nucleotides, the CDR3 is TGTGCCAGCTCACCACTCGTTACCGGGGAGCTGTTTTTT. Translation: CASSPLVTGELFF.

The chain joins TRBV27 to TRBJ2-7, with D tentatively TRBD2 (5 bases). Looked up from germline, CDR1 is MNHEY and CDR2 is SMNVEV (reference sequence). The CDR3 is made up of 15 amino acids. V dropped 6 bases and J dropped 1 base, with 16 bases sitting between them. CDR3 in DNA: TGTGCCAGCAGCATCCTAGCAGGTGGGTCCTACGAGCAGTACTTC. Its protein product is CASSILAGGSYEQYF.

The genes are TRBV4-1 and TRBJ2-1, with TRBD2 as a possible D gene (6 bases). The V end was cut by 4 bases, the J end by 5 bases, with 9 bases between. Germline CDR1 reads MGHRA; CDR2 reads YSYEKL. The CDR3 totals 13 residues. The CDR3 sequence is CASSRDFNNEQFF. Here the CDR3 DNA reads TGCGCCAGCAGCCGGGACTTTAACAATGAGCAGTTCTTC.